This T cell receptor beta chain came from a study of blood T cell repertoires in COVID-19. Study-wide background: Sample material is recorded as cDNA or gDNA derived from T cells, B-cell-depleted T cells, or PBMCs.

The germline gives CDR1 MNHNY, CDR2 SVGAGI (reference sequence). V lost 5 bases, J lost 9 bases, and 17 bases lay in between. The CDR3 consists of 14 residues. Per the authors' pipeline: Amplification of reference gene primers was used by the study to estimate nucleated cell counts. Data came from immunoSEQ multiplex PCR; TCRdb stores just in-frame clones and leaves some out. V, J and clone size derive from that table, while D and trimming were established from the DNA sequence. The profile shows some 150,000 clones, about 77% of them singletons. This clonotype was sampled from a man aged 60-69 years with acute or convalescent COVID-19. V usage is TRBV6-6 and J usage is TRBJ1-5; the D is unclear. Material: peripheral blood. DNA of the CDR3: TGTGCCAGCAGTCCCCCTAGTGTGTTTGCGCCCCAGCATTTT. Residues: CASSPPSVFAPQHF.